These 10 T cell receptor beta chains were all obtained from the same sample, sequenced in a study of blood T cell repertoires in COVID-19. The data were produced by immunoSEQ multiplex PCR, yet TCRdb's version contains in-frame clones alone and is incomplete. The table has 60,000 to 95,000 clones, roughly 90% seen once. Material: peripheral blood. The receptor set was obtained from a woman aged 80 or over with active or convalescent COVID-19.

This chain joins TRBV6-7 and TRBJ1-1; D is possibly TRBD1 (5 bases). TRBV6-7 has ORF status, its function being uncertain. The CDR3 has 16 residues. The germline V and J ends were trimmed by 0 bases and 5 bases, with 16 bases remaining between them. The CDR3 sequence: CASSYSKRGGRTEAFF. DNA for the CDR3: TGTGCCAGCAGTTACTCGAAAAGGGGCGGACGGACTGAAGCTTTCTTT.

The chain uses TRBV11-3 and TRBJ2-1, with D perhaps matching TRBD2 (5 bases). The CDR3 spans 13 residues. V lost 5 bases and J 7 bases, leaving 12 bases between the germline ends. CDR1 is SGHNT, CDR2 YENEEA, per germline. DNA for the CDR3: TGTGCCAGCAGCCCCAGCGGAATTAATGAGCAGTTCTTC. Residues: CASSPSGINEQFF.

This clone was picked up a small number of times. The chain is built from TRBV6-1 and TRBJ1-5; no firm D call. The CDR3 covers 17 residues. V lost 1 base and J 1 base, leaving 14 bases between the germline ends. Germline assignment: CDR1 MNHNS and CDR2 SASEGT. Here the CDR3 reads CASSEVVGGTSNQPQHF. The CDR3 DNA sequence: TGTGCCAGCAGTGAAGTAGTAGGCGGAACGAGCAATCAGCCCCAGCATTTT.

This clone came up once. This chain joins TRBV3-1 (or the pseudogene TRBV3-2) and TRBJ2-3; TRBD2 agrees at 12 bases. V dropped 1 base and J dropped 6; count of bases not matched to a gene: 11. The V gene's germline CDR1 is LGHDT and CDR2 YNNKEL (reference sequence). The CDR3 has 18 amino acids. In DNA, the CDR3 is TGTGCCAGCAGCCAAGGGGCGGCTAGCGGGAGGGTCTTCGATACGCAGTATTTT. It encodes CASSQGAASGRVFDTQYF.

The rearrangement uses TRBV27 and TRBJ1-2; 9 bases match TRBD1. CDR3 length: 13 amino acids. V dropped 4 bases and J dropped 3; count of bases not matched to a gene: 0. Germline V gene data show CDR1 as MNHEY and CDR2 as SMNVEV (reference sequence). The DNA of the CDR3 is TGTGCCAGCAGTTGGACAGGGGACTATGGCTACACCTTC. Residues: CASSWTGDYGYTF.

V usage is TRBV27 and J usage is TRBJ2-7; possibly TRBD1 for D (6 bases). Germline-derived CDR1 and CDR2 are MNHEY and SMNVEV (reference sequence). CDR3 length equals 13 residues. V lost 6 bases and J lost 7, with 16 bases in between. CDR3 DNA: TGTGCCAGCAGCTCCCGGGACATTCAGGAGCAGTACTTC. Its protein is CASSSRDIQEQYF.

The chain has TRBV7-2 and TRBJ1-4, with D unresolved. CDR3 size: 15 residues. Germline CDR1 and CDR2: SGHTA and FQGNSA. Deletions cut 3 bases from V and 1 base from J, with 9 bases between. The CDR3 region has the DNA TGTGCCAGCAGCTTTTCCGGGTTAACTAATGAAAAACTGTTTTTT. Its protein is CASSFSGLTNEKLFF.

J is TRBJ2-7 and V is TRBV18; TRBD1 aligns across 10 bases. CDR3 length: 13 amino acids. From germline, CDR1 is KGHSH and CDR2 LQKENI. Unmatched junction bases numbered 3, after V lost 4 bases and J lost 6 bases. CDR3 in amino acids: CASSRDRGSEQYF. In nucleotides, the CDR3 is TGTGCCAGCTCACGGGACAGGGGTTCCGAGCAGTACTTC.

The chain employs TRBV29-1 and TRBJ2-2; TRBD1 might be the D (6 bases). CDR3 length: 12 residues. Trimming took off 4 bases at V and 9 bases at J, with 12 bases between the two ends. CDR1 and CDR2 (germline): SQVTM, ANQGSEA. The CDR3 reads CSVGKQGRELFF. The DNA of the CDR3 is TGCAGCGTTGGCAAACAGGGTCGGGAGCTGTTTTTT.

Here the CDR3 DNA reads TGTGCCAGCAGCTTAGTGCTCTCGGGGAACTATGGCTACACCTTC. Translation: CASSLVLSGNYGYTF. The rearrangement links TRBV7-8 to TRBJ1-2, with D uncertain. The CDR3 contains 15 residues. The germline CDR1 and CDR2 sequences are SGHVS and FQNEAQ. Trimming took off 1 base at V and 2 bases at J, with 11 bases between the two ends.